The present T cell receptor beta chain was sequenced within a study of identical twins. Unique molecular identifiers were present on the cDNA, and a universal primer site came from template switching. MiXCR, run by TCRdb on the 5' RACE reads, gives a single entry per CDR3 protein. Here the sample spans roughly 350,000 distinct CDR3 sequences, about 9% being singletons. Healthy Caucasians made up all donors. This clonotype showed up many times. Trimming removed 10 bases from V and 1 base from J, with 16 bases in between. CDR1 is SNHLY and CDR2 is FYNNEI in the germline V gene. This CDR3 region has 15 residues.

The chain combines TRBV2 with TRBJ2-2, with D perhaps TRBD2 (6 bases). This receptor was taken from a woman between 45 and 65 years old in good health. Sequences were obtained from naive T cells sorted from blood. For the CDR3, the DNA is TGTGCCACCCCTAGGGGTAGCGGGAACACCGGGGAGCTGTTTTTT. This gives the protein CATPRGSGNTGELFF.